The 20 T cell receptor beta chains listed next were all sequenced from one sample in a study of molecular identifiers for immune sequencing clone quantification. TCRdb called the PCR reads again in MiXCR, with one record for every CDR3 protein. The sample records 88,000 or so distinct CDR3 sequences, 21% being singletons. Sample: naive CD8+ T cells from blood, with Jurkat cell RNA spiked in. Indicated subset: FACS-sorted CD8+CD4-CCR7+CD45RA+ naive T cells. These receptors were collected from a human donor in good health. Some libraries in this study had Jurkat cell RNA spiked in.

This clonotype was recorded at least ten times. The DNA for the CDR3 is TGTGCCTGGACAGGGGGATTGAGCACAGATACGCAGTATTTT. It encodes CAWTGGLSTDTQYF. The chain uses TRBV30 and TRBJ2-3; 7 bases line up with TRBD1. The CDR3 is 14 amino acids. V was pared by 4 bases and J by 0 bases, with 4 bases of the junction left unmatched. Germline V lookup: CDR1 GTSNPN, CDR2 SVGIG (reference sequence).

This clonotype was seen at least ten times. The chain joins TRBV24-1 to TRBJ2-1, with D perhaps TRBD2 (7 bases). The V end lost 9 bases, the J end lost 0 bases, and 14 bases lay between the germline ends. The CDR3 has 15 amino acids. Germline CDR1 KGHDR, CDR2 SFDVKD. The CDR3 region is CATCPGGASYNEQFF. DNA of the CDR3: TGTGCCACCTGCCCTGGGGGGGCCTCCTACAATGAGCAGTTCTTC.

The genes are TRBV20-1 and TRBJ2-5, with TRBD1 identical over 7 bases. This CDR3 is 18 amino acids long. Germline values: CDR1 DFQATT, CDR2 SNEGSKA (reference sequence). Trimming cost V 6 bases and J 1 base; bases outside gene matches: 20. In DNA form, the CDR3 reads TGCAGTGCCCAGAGAGGGGCTTCGGGCAGGGGGTCCCAAGAGACCCAGTACTTC. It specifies CSAQRGASGRGSQETQYF.

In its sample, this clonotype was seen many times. CDR3 loop: CASSLLAGGLNEQFF. The CDR3 bases are TGTGCCAGCAGCCTGCTAGCGGGGGGGCTCAATGAGCAGTTCTTC. The chain joins TRBV11-2 to TRBJ2-1; 12 bases fit TRBD2. This CDR3 comprises 15 residues. Trimming took 5 bases from V and 6 from J; bases not matched to a gene: 5. The germline V gene has CDR1 SGHAT and CDR2 FQNNGV. The whole variable domain, filled in from reference TRBV11-2 and TRBJ2-1, reads EAGVAQSPRYKIIEKRQSVAFWCNPISGHATLYWYQQILGQGPKLLIQFQNNGVVDDSQLPKDRFSAERLKGVDSTLKIQPAKLEDSAVYLCASSLLAGGLNEQFFGPGTRLTVL.

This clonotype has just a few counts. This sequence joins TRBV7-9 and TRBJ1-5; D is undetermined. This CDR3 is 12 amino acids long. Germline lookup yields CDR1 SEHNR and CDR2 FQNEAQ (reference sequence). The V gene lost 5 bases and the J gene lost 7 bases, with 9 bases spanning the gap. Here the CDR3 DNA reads TGTGCCAGCAGCCTAGAAGCGCAGCCCCAGCATTTT. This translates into CASSLEAQPQHF.

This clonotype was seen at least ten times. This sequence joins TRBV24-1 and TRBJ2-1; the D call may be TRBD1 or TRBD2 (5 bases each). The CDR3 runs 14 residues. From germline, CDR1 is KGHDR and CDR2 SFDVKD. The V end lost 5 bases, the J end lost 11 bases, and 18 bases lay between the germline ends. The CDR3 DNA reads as TGTGCCACCAGTGGGCCGGGGCGAGGGGATAAGCAGTTCTTC. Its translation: CATSGPGRGDKQFF.

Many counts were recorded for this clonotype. The CDR3 region is CASSYWGAGGGNEQFF. Written as DNA, the CDR3 is TGTGCCAGCAGTTACTGGGGGGCGGGAGGGGGCAATGAGCAGTTCTTC. The gene calls are TRBV6-5 and TRBJ2-1; 9 bases align to TRBD2. Germline CDR1 is MNHEY and CDR2 is SVGAGI. The V and J ends lost 1 base and 6 bases, in that order; junction bases with no gene match: 7. This CDR3 has 16 residues.

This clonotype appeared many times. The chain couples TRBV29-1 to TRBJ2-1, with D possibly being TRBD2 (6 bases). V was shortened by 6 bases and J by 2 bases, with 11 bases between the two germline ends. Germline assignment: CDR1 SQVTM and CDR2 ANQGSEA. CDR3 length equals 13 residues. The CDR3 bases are TGCAGCGTCGTGCGGGAAACCTACAATGAGCAGTTCTTC. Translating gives CSVVRETYNEQFF.

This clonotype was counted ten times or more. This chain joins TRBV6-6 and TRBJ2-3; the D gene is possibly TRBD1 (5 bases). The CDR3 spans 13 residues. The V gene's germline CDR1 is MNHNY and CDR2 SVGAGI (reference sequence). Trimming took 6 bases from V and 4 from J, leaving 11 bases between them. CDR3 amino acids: CASRGRVPDTQYF. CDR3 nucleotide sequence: TGTGCCAGCAGAGGCAGGGTCCCAGATACGCAGTATTTT.

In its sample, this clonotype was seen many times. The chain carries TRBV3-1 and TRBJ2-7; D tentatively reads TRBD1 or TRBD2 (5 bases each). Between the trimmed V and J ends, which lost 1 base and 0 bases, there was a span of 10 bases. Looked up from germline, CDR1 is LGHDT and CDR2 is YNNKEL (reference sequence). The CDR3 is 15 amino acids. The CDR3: CASSQGGYSSYEQYF. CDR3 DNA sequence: TGTGCCAGCAGCCAAGGGGGGTACAGCTCCTACGAGCAGTACTTC.

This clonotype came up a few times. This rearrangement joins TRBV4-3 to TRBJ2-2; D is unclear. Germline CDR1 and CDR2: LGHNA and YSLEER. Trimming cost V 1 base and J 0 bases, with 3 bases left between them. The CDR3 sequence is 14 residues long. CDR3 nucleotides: TGCGCCAGCAGCCAAGGATCGAACACCGGGGAGCTGTTTTTT. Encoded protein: CASSQGSNTGELFF.

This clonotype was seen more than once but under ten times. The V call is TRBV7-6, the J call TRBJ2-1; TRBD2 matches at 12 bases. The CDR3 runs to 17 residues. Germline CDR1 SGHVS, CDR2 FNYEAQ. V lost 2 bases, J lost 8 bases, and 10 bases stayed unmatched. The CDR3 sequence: CASSLTTSGSYGDEQFF. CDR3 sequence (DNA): TGTGCCAGCAGCTTAACGACTAGCGGGAGTTATGGTGATGAGCAGTTCTTC.

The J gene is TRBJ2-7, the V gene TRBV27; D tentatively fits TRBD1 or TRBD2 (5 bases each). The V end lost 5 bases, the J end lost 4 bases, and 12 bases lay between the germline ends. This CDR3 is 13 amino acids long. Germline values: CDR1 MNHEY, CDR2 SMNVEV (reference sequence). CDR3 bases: TGTGCCAGCAGTGATGAGGGGTTATACGAGCAGTACTTC. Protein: CASSDEGLYEQYF.

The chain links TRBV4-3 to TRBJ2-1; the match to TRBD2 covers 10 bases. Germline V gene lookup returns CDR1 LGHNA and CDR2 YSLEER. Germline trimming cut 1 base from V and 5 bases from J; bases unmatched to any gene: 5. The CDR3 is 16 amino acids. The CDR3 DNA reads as TGCGCCAGCAGCCAAGTAGGGCTAGCGGGAGACAATGAGCAGTTCTTC. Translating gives CASSQVGLAGDNEQFF.

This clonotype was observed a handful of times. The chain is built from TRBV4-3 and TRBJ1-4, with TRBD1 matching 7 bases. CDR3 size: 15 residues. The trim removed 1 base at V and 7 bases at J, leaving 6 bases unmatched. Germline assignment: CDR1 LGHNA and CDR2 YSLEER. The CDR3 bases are TGCGCCAGCAGCCAAGTGACAGGGAATATTGAAAAACTGTTTTTT. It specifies CASSQVTGNIEKLFF.

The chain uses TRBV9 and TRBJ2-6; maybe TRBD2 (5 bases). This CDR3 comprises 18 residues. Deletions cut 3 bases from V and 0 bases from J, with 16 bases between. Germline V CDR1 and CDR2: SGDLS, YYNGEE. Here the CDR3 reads CASSDPAQRASGANVLTF. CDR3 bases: TGTGCCAGCAGCGACCCTGCACAGAGGGCCTCTGGGGCCAACGTCCTGACTTTC.

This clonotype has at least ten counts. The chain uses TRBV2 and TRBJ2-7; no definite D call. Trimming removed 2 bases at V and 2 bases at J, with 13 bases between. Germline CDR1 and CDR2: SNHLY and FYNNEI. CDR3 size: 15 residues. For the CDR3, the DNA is TGTGCCAGCAGTGAAATTTCGGACGGCGCCTACGAGCAGTACTTC. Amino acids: CASSEISDGAYEQYF.

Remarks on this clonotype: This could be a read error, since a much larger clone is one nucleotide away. The CDR3 bases are TGTGCCAGCAGTGAATGGGGGACGAACACTGGAGCTTTCTTT. Translated: CASSEWGTNTGAFF. The chain recombines TRBV6-1 with TRBJ1-1, with a weak D call TRBD1 (5 bases). Germline V CDR1 and CDR2: MNHNS, SASEGT. CDR3 length: 14 residues.

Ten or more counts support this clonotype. The chain's CDR3 is CASSQTSGGPDTQYF. DNA of the CDR3: TGCGCCAGCAGCCAAACTAGCGGGGGGCCGGATACGCAGTATTTT. V gene TRBV4-1 combines with J gene TRBJ2-3; 12 bases line up with TRBD2. The germline V gene encodes CDR1 MGHRA and CDR2 YSYEKL. This CDR3 spans 15 amino acids. The V and J ends lost 2 bases and 6 bases, in that order; junction bases with no gene match: 3.

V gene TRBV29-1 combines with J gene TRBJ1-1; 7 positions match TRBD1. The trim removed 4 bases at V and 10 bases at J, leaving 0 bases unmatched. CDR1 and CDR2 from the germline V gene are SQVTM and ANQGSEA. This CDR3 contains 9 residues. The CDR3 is CSVGDRAFF. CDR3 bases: TGCAGCGTTGGGGACAGAGCTTTCTTT.